Below are 20 T cell receptor beta chains sequenced from a single sample in a study of radiotherapy plus CTLA-4 blockade in lung cancer. Libraries were prepared by immunoSEQ multiplex PCR; TCRdb keeps only in-frame clonotypes and omits some of them. Found here are under 50,000 clones, more than 70% of them singletons; the top ten hold about 25%. The sequenced sample was peripheral blood, obtained from a patient treated with radiotherapy plus ipilimumab. The receptor set was obtained from a human donor with non-small cell lung cancer that progressed on radiotherapy plus ipilimumab.

This sequence joins TRBV10-3 and TRBJ2-1; no definite D call. The germline gives CDR1 ENHRY, CDR2 SYGVKD. The CDR3 totals 12 residues. V was cut by 4 bases and J by 5 bases, with 6 bases left in between. This chain's CDR3 is CAISGLDNEQFF. The CDR3 DNA reads TGTGCCATCAGTGGGTTAGACAATGAGCAGTTCTTC.

The chain carries TRBV18 and TRBJ2-1; D is perhaps TRBD2 (7 bases). The V end lost 1 base, the J end lost 10 bases, and 8 bases lay between the germline ends. The length of the CDR3 is 12 residues. CDR1 is KGHSH and CDR2 is LQKENI in the germline V gene. This chain's CDR3 is CASSPQGGEQFF. CDR3 DNA: TGTGCCAGCTCACCACAGGGGGGGGAGCAGTTCTTC.

The chain combines TRBV11-1 with TRBJ1-2; no reliable D call. The CDR3 is 13 amino acids. The germline V gene has CDR1 SGHAT and CDR2 FQDESV (reference sequence). V was trimmed by 2 bases and J by 1 base, leaving 5 bases between them. The CDR3 loop reads CASSLTDNYGYTF. Here the CDR3 DNA reads TGTGCCAGCAGCTTAACTGATAACTATGGCTACACCTTC.

This chain uses TRBV6-1 with TRBJ2-7; 7 nucleotides agree with TRBD1. CDR1 is MNHNS, CDR2 SASEGT, per germline. This CDR3 spans 13 amino acids. Trimming at V came to 7 bases and at J to 6 bases, leaving 9 bases not matched to a gene. CDR3 in amino acids: CASTRKTGTEQYF. The CDR3 coding sequence is TGTGCCAGCACCCGAAAGACAGGGACCGAGCAGTACTTC.

DNA for the CDR3: TGTGCCAGCAGCAGACTAGCGGATGGGGGCACCGGGGAGCTGTTTTTT. Residues: CASSRLADGGTGELFF. The chain has TRBV5-6 and TRBJ2-2, with 9 bases that match TRBD2. CDR3 length: 16 residues. CDR1 is SGHDT, CDR2 YYEEEE, per germline. V gave up 4 bases and J gave up 4 bases; unmatched junction bases: 8.

The chain is built from TRBV19 and TRBJ1-2; possibly TRBD1 for D (5 bases). Trimming removed 5 bases from V and 5 bases from J, with 18 bases in between. Germline lookup yields CDR1 LNHDA and CDR2 SQIVND (reference sequence). The CDR3 spans 15 residues. As DNA, the CDR3 is TGTGCCAGTAGTTCCCAACAAACCGGACATTATGGCTACACCTTC. Translated: CASSSQQTGHYGYTF. The complete variable domain, with remaining parts taken from reference TRBV19 and TRBJ1-2, reads DGGITQSPKYLFRKEGQNVTLSCEQNLNHDAMYWYRQDPGQGLRLIYYSQIVNDFQKGDIAEGYSVSREKKESFPLTVTSAQKNPTAFYLCASSSQQTGHYGYTFGSGTRLTVV.

This chain connects TRBV5-4 to TRBJ2-5; a weak D match, TRBD2 (6 bases). Trimming pared 5 bases from V and 3 bases from J, leaving 14 bases between. Germline V gene sequence: CDR1 SGHNT, CDR2 YYREEE (reference sequence). The CDR3 sequence is 14 residues long. The CDR3 here is CASSLRRGEETQYF. CDR3 DNA: TGTGCCAGCAGTCTACGGCGGGGAGAAGAGACCCAGTACTTC.

J is TRBJ2-3 and V is TRBV5-1; 10 bases are a match to TRBD2. V dropped 0 bases and J dropped 5; count of bases not matched to a gene: 6. CDR3 length: 16 residues. The germline gives CDR1 SGHRS, CDR2 YFSETQ. CDR3 in DNA: TGCGCCAGCAGCTTGGTAGCGGGGGGTTCCGGAGATACGCAGTATTTT. It yields the protein CASSLVAGGSGDTQYF.

V gene TRBV6-6 combines with J gene TRBJ1-2; TRBD1 matches at 7 bases. V shed 5 bases and J 7 bases; nucleotides not matched to a gene: 4. The CDR3 length is 12 residues. Looked up from germline, CDR1 is MNHNY and CDR2 is SVGAGI (reference sequence). The CDR3 region is CASSLGGGGYTF. As DNA, the CDR3 is TGTGCCAGCAGTCTAGGGGGCGGTGGCTACACCTTC.

The V call is TRBV7-2, the J call TRBJ2-3, with 11 nucleotides matching TRBD2. This CDR3 spans 17 amino acids. V shed 0 bases and J 8 bases; nucleotides not matched to a gene: 10. Germline loops: CDR1 SGHTA, CDR2 FQGNSA. The CDR3 region has the DNA TGTGCCAGCAGCTTAGCGGGGGGACTAGCGGCAACTTTTACGCAGTATTTT. Translating it yields CASSLAGGLAATFTQYF.

The genes are TRBV5-4 and TRBJ1-3, with unresolved D. V was pared by 3 bases and J by 0 bases, with 10 bases between. CDR3 length: 15 amino acids. Germline CDR1 is SGHNT and CDR2 is YYREEE (reference sequence). Here the CDR3 reads CASSSGRGSGNTIYF. The CDR3 bases are TGTGCCAGCAGCTCCGGTCGGGGCTCTGGAAACACCATATATTTT.

The CDR3: CASSTNKPDRDRFPGANVLTF. CDR3 in DNA: TGCGCCAGCAGTACTAATAAACCGGACCGGGACAGGTTCCCTGGGGCCAACGTCCTGACTTTC. This chain connects TRBV10-2 to TRBJ2-6, with TRBD1 matching 8 bases. Germline lookup yields CDR1 WSHSY and CDR2 SAAADI. Trimming removed 5 bases from V and 2 bases from J; junction bases left unmatched: 20. The CDR3 sequence is 21 residues long.

The genes are TRBV6-1 and TRBJ2-1; perhaps TRBD1 as D (5 bases). Trimming removed 7 bases from V and 4 bases from J, with 11 bases in between. The germline V gene has CDR1 MNHNS and CDR2 SASEGT. This CDR3 region has 13 residues. CDR3 nucleotides: TGTGCCAGCAAATGGGGCGGTTACAATGAGCAGTTCTTC. Amino acid sequence: CASKWGGYNEQFF.

The chain joins TRBV4-2 to TRBJ1-5, with TRBD1 matching 7 bases. The CDR3 extends over 15 amino acids. Germline V gene lookup returns CDR1 LGHNA and CDR2 YNFKEQ. V gave up 1 base and J gave up 5 bases; unmatched junction bases: 5. The CDR3 DNA reads as TGTGCCAGCAGCCAAGGACAGGGCGGCTATCAGCCCCAGCATTTT. It encodes CASSQGQGGYQPQHF.

The chain carries TRBV4-2 and TRBJ2-7, with 7 positions matching TRBD1. Germline V gives CDR1 LGHNA, CDR2 YNFKEQ. The CDR3 has 16 residues. V trimming: 4 bases; J trimming: 0 bases; junction bases outside the gene matches: 9. The DNA of the CDR3 is TGTGCCAGCAGCCCCTCGACAGGGCAAAACTCCTACGAGCAGTACTTC. Its translation: CASSPSTGQNSYEQYF.

The rearrangement links TRBV29-1 to TRBJ2-3; a weak D match, TRBD2 (6 bases). V dropped 4 bases and J dropped 2 bases, with 10 bases sitting between them. Germline CDR1 reads SQVTM; CDR2 reads ANQGSEA. The CDR3 has 13 amino acids. The CDR3 DNA reads TGCAGCGTTGCTGGGGGGTTCACAGATACGCAGTATTTT. Translated, it gives CSVAGGFTDTQYF.

The CDR3 region is CASSEWGDNQPQHF. The CDR3 nucleotides are TGTGCCAGCAGTGAATGGGGGGATAATCAGCCCCAGCATTTT. J is TRBJ1-5 and V is TRBV25-1; perhaps TRBD1 as D (5 bases). From germline, CDR1 is MGHDK and CDR2 SYGVNS. V was clipped by 1 base and J by 4 bases, with 8 bases between them. This CDR3 region has 14 residues.

This rearrangement joins TRBV7-2 to TRBJ1-2; 11 bases are shared with TRBD1. The CDR3 sequence is 17 residues long. The germline gives CDR1 SGHTA, CDR2 FQGNSA. V shed 5 bases, J shed 7 bases, and the junction held 15 bases outside the gene matches. CDR3: CASSLLLQGGTGGGYTF. For the CDR3, the DNA is TGTGCCAGCAGCCTACTCCTCCAAGGCGGGACAGGGGGTGGCTACACCTTC.

Only a few counts were recorded for this clone. The chain links TRBV18 to TRBJ1-6, with D perhaps TRBD1 (5 bases). Germline V gene sequence: CDR1 KGHSH, CDR2 LQKENI. This CDR3 has 14 amino acids. V was pared by 3 bases and J by 8 bases, with 11 bases between. CDR3 sequence (DNA): TGTGCCAGCTCACCTCAGGGCAGGGATTCACCCCTCCACTTT. Its translation is CASSPQGRDSPLHF.

The V gene is TRBV6-5, the J gene TRBJ2-5; D might be TRBD1 (6 bases). The germline CDR1 and CDR2 sequences are MNHEY and SVGAGI. With 8 bases removed from V and 1 base from J, the gap between germline ends came to 14 bases. The CDR3 sequence is 14 residues long. The chain's CDR3 is CASGVGQSQETQYF. The CDR3 DNA reads TGTGCCAGCGGGGTAGGACAGAGCCAAGAGACCCAGTACTTC.